A selection of T cell receptor beta chains follows, all from one sample in a study of T cell responses to AZD1222 COVID-19 vaccine. Repertoires were generated with immunoSEQ multiplex PCR, while TCRdb's copy carries only in-frame clones and drops some. In the table there are 150,000 or so clones, approximately 90% of which are singletons. Sequences were derived from peripheral blood, sampled on day 0 of AZD1222 vaccination. These receptors came from an adult in good health. CDR3s include the opening cysteine and the closing phenylalanine or tryptophan. A D gene is named only where the DNA matches it firmly. Some rows mark clone size as missing; the rest say once, few, many or name a class of expanded clone.

TRBJ2-1,-,-,TRBV11-2,13,CASSRDRNNEQFF,TGTGCCAGCAGCAGGGACCGAAACAATGAGCAGTTCTTC
TRBJ1-1,TRBD1,once,TRBV5-4,14,CASSLSGTGDEAFF,TGTGCCAGCAGCTTGTCCGGGACAGGGGATGAAGCTTTCTTT
TRBJ2-2,-,-,TRBV5-3,15,CARSLWLVNTGELFF,TGTGCCAGAAGCTTGTGGCTGGTAAACACCGGGGAGCTGTTTTTT
TRBJ2-2,-,-,TRBV5-4,14,CASSSQLNTGELFF,TGTGCCAGCAGCTCCCAACTGAACACCGGGGAGCTGTTTTTT
TRBJ2-7,TRBD2,-,TRBV15,16,CATSRVILAGVDEQYF,TGTGCCACCAGCAGAGTAATCCTAGCGGGAGTGGACGAGCAGTACTTC
TRBJ2-7,-,-,TRBV20-1,14,CSASYLLESYEQYF,TGCAGTGCTAGTTATTTGTTAGAATCCTACGAGCAGTACTTC
TRBJ2-1,-,-,TRBV9,13,CASRWRPGNEQFF,TGTGCCAGCAGGTGGCGTCCGGGGAATGAGCAGTTCTTC
TRBJ1-1,-,-,TRBV6-2/TRBV6-3,15,CASSYASLSKAGAFF,TGTGCCAGCAGTTATGCGTCACTTTCCAAGGCAGGAGCTTTCTTT
TRBJ2-5,-,-,TRBV12-3/TRBV12-4,13,CASSFQALGTQYF,TGTGCCAGCAGTTTTCAAGCTCTGGGGACCCAGTACTTC
TRBJ2-7,-,-,TRBV28,17,CASSSEGAGPSSYEQYF,TGTGCCAGCAGTTCGGAGGGGGCAGGGCCATCCTCCTACGAGCAGTACTTC
TRBJ1-1,-,few,TRBV27,14,CASSLQGKNTEAFF,TGTGCCAGCAGTTTACAGGGGAAGAACACTGAAGCTTTCTTT
TRBJ1-1,-,-,TRBV12-3/TRBV12-4,13,CASSSRVNTEAFF,TGTGCCAGCAGTTCCAGGGTGAACACTGAAGCTTTCTTT
TRBJ1-1,-,once,TRBV7-9,12,CASSQTRAEAFF,TGTGCCAGCAGCCAAACCCGGGCTGAAGCTTTCTTT
TRBJ2-7,TRBD2,-,TRBV4-2,17,CASSQDGWGLSSYEQYF,TGTGCCAGCAGCCAAGACGGCTGGGGACTAAGCTCCTACGAGCAGTACTTC
TRBJ1-1,-,-,TRBV7-2,13,CASSLKVNTEAFF,TGTGCCAGCAGCTTAAAGGTGAACACTGAAGCTTTCTTT
TRBJ1-2,-,-,TRBV15,12,CATSRQQYGYTF,TGTGCCACCAGCCGACAGCAGTATGGCTACACCTTC
TRBJ1-1,-,-,TRBV29-1,10,CSVVVTEAFF,TGCAGCGTTGTAGTCACTGAAGCTTTCTTT
TRBJ1-5,-,-,TRBV7-9,13,CASSLGSPQPQHF,TGTGCCAGCAGCTTAGGTTCCCCACAGCCCCAGCATTTT
TRBJ2-1,TRBD2,-,TRBV6-5,13,CASSGLAYNEQFF,TGTGCCAGCAGCGGACTAGCGTACAATGAGCAGTTCTTC
TRBJ1-3,-,-,TRBV7-8,16,CASSSPQRGVRDTIYF,TGTGCCAGCAGCTCTCCCCAGCGGGGGGTTAGGGACACCATATATTTT
TRBJ1-5,-,-,TRBV28,14,CASTGGNSNQPQHF,TGTGCCAGCACGGGCGGGAATAGCAATCAGCCCCAGCATTTT
TRBJ2-1,-,-,TRBV11-2,13,CASSLEGYGEQFF,TGTGCCAGCAGCTTAGAAGGGTATGGTGAGCAGTTCTTC
TRBJ1-6,-,-,TRBV4-3,15,CASSQVRQDNSPLHF,TGCGCCAGCAGCCAAGTCAGGCAGGATAATTCACCCCTCCACTTT
TRBJ2-5,-,-,TRBV29-1,13,CSVVPPYQETQYF,TGCAGCGTTGTTCCCCCGTACCAAGAGACCCAGTACTTC
TRBJ1-2,-,once,TRBV28,13,CASNWGAFKGYTF,TGTGCCAGCAACTGGGGGGCGTTTAAGGGCTACACCTTC
TRBJ1-1,-,-,TRBV18,13,CASSLRKDTEAFF,TGTGCCAGCTCGCTCAGGAAAGACACTGAAGCTTTCTTT
TRBJ2-5,TRBD1,-,TRBV5-5,15,CASSFRGQGYETQYF,TGTGCCAGCAGCTTTAGGGGACAGGGTTACGAGACCCAGTACTTC
TRBJ1-1,-,once,TRBV11-2,14,CASSLRALRTEAFF,TGTGCCAGCAGCTTACGGGCCCTGAGGACTGAAGCTTTCTTT
TRBJ2-1,-,-,TRBV4-1,11,CASSQEKQQFF,TGCGCCAGCAGCCAAGAAAAACAGCAGTTCTTC
TRBJ1-3,TRBD1,-,TRBV19,15,CASKPGSGGRNTIYF,TGTGCCAGTAAGCCTGGTTCAGGGGGAAGAAACACCATATATTTT
TRBJ1-1,-,-,TRBV6-2/TRBV6-3,15,CASSYRLGLNTEAFF,TGTGCCAGCAGTTACAGGCTGGGGTTGAACACTGAAGCTTTCTTT
TRBJ1-2,TRBD1,once,TRBV6-5,13,CASSPGQGAGYTF,TGTGCCAGCAGCCCGGGACAGGGGGCTGGCTACACCTTC
TRBJ1-5,-,-,TRBV3-1/TRBV3-2,11,CASSQEQPQHF,TGTGCCAGCAGCCAAGAGCAGCCCCAGCATTTT
TRBJ1-2,-,-,TRBV10-2,19,CASSESKVRSNLGDMGYTF,TGCGCCAGCAGTGAGTCGAAAGTCAGGAGTAACTTAGGCGATATGGGCTACACCTTC
TRBJ1-2,-,-,TRBV7-9,14,CASSAYRENYGYTF,TGTGCCAGCAGCGCGTACAGGGAAAACTATGGCTACACCTTC
TRBJ1-4,TRBD1,-,TRBV3-1/TRBV3-2,14,CASSLGQGNEKLFF,TGTGCCAGCAGCCTCGGACAGGGCAATGAAAAACTGTTTTTT
TRBJ1-5,-,-,TRBV4-3,15,CASSQELRPDQPQHF,TGCGCCAGCAGCCAAGAATTGCGCCCGGATCAGCCCCAGCATTTT
TRBJ1-2,-,few,TRBV27,14,CASSLNGGAGGYTF,TGTGCCAGCAGTTTAAATGGGGGCGCAGGTGGCTACACCTTC
TRBJ2-5,TRBD2,-,TRBV5-1,20,CASSLDVPGTSGRVQETQYF,TGCGCCAGCAGCTTGGATGTCCCCGGGACTAGCGGGAGGGTACAAGAGACCCAGTACTTC
TRBJ1-2,-,-,TRBV7-9,13,CASSASGADGYTF,TGTGCCAGCAGCGCGTCGGGGGCCGATGGCTACACCTTC
TRBJ1-3,-,-,TRBV28,17,CASSHPSPGVSGNTIYF,TGTGCCAGCAGTCACCCCTCCCCTGGGGTGAGTGGAAACACCATATATTTT
TRBJ2-3,-,-,TRBV21-1,16,CASIRYPGQGCDTQYF,TGTGCCAGCATCCGTTACCCGGGACAGGGGTGCGATACGCAGTATTTT
TRBJ1-5,-,once,TRBV19,15,CASSMSQLSNQPQHF,TGTGCCAGTAGTATGTCGCAGCTAAGCAATCAGCCCCAGCATTTT
TRBJ1-3,TRBD1,-,TRBV5-6,14,CASSRQGTGNTIYF,TGTGCCAGCAGTCGACAGGGGACTGGAAACACCATATATTTT
TRBJ2-7,-,-,TRBV7-5,14,CVRSTGREVYEQYF,TGTGTCAGAAGCACGGGACGGGAGGTCTACGAGCAGTACTTC
TRBJ2-1,TRBD2,-,TRBV24-1,18,CATSDSRTSWNTRNEQFF,TGTGCCACCAGTGATTCGAGGACTAGCTGGAATACCCGCAATGAGCAGTTCTTC
TRBJ2-7,-,-,TRBV18,11,CASSPEDKQYF,TGTGCCAGCTCCCCCGAGGATAAGCAGTACTTC
TRBJ2-2,TRBD2,-,TRBV5-1,16,CASSLVLAGRTGELFF,TGCGCCAGCAGCTTGGTACTAGCGGGACGAACCGGGGAGCTGTTTTTT
TRBJ1-2,-,-,TRBV2,13,CASTSGGNYGYTF,TGTGCCAGCACTTCTGGGGGCAACTATGGCTACACCTTC
TRBJ2-1,TRBD2,few,TRBV7-9,16,CASSLVLAGPYNEQFF,TGTGCCAGCAGCTTAGTACTAGCGGGGCCCTACAATGAGCAGTTCTTC
TRBJ2-1,-,-,TRBV19,15,CASSIGGGYYNEQFF,TGTGCCAGTAGTATCGGAGGGGGTTACTACAATGAGCAGTTCTTC
TRBJ2-1,TRBD2,-,TRBV7-8,15,CASSLIASGSHEQFF,TGTGCCAGCAGCTTAATTGCTAGCGGGAGTCATGAGCAGTTCTTC
TRBJ1-5,-,-,TRBV2,15,CASRTDGHSNQPQHF,TGTGCCAGCAGGACCGACGGTCATAGCAATCAGCCCCAGCATTTT
TRBJ2-3,TRBD1,-,TRBV28,13,CASKDRVADTQYF,TGTGCCAGCAAGGACAGGGTAGCAGATACGCAGTATTTT